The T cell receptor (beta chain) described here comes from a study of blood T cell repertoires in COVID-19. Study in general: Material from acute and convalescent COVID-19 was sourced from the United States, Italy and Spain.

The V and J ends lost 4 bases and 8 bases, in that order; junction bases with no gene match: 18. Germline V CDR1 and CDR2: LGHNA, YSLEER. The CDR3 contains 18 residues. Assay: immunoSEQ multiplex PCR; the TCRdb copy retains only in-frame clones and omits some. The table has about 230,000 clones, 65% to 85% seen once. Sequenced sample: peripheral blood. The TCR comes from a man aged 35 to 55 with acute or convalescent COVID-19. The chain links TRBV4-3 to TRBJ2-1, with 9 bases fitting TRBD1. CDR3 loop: CASSLSPPPGQGVDEQFF. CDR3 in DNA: TGCGCCAGCAGCCTCTCCCCACCCCCGGGACAGGGAGTCGATGAGCAGTTCTTC.